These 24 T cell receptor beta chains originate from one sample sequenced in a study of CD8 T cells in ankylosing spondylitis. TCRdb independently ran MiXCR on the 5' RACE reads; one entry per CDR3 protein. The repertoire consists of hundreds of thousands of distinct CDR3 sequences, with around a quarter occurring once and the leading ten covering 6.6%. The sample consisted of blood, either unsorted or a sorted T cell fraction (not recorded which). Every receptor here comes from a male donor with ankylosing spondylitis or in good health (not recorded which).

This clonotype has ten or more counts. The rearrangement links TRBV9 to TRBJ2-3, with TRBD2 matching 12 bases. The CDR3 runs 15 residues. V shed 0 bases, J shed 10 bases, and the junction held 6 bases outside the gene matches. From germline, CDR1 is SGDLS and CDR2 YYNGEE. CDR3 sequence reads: CASSVDLAGGRAQYF. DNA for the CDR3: TGTGCCAGCAGCGTAGATCTAGCGGGAGGGCGTGCGCAGTATTTT.

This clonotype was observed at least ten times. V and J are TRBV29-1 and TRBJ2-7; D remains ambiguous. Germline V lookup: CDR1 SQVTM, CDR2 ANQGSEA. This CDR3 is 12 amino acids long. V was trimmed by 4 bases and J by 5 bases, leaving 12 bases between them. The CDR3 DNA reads TGCAGCGTTGCGAAAATTCGCGACGAGCAGTACTTC. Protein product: CSVAKIRDEQYF.

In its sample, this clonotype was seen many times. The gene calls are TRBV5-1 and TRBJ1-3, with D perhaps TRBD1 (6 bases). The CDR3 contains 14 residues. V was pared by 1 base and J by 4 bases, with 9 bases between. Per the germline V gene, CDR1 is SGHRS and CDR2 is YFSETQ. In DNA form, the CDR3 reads TGCGCCAGCAGCTTGAGCGGGACAGGAAACACCATATATTTT. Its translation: CASSLSGTGNTIYF.

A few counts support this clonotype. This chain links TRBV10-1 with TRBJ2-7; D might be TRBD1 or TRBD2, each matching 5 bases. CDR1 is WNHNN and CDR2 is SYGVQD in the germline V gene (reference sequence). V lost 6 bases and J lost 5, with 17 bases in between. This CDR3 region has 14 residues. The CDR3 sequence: CASRGDEGAHEQYF. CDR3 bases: TGCGCCAGCAGGGGGGATGAAGGGGCGCACGAGCAGTACTTC.

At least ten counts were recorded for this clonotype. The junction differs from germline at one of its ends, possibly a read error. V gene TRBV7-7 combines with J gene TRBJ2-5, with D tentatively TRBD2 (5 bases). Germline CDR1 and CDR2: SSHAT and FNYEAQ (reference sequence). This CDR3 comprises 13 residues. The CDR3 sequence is CASSPLSAETQYF. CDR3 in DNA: TGTGCTAGCAGCCCTCTTAGCGCGGAGACCCAGTACTTC.

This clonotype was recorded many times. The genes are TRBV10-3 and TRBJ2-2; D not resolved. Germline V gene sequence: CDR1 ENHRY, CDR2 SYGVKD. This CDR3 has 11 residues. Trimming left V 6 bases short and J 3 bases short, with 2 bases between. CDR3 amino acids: CAIRDTGELFF. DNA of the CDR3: TGTGCCATCAGGGACACCGGGGAGCTGTTTTTT.

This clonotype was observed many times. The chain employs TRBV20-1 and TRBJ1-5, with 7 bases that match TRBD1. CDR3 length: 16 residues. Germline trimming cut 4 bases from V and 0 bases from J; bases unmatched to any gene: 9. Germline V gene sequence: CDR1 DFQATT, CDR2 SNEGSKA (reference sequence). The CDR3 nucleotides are TGCAGTGCTACCCCGGCGACAGGGCATAGCAATCAGCCCCAGCATTTT. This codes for CSATPATGHSNQPQHF.

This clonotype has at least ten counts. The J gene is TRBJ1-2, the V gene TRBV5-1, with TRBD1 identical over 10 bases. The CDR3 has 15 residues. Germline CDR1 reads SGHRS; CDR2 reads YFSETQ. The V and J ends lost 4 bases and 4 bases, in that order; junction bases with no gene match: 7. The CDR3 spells CASSRDRGSGYGYTF. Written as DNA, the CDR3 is TGCGCCAGCAGCAGGGACAGGGGCTCCGGCTATGGCTACACCTTC.

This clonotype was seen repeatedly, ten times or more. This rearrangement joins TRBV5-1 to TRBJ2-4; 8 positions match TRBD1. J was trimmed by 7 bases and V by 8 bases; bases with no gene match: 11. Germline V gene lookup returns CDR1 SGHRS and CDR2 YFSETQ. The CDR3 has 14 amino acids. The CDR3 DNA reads TGCGCCAGTCGCACCGGACAGGGAGTGAACATTCAGTACTTC. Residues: CASRTGQGVNIQYF.

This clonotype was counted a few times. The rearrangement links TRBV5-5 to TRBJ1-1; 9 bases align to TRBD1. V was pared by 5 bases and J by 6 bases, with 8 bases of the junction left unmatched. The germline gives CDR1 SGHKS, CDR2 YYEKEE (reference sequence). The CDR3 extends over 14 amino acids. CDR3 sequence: CASSQPGQGAEAFF. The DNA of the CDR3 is TGTGCCAGCAGTCAGCCGGGACAGGGAGCTGAAGCTTTCTTT.

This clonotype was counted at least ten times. CDR3 DNA sequence: TGCGCCAGCAGCTCCGGGACAGGACAAGAGACCCAGTACTTC. Translating it yields CASSSGTGQETQYF. This chain uses TRBV5-1 with TRBJ2-5, with 8 bases that match TRBD1. This CDR3 contains 14 residues. V gave up 3 bases and J gave up 2 bases; unmatched junction bases: 3. Germline-derived CDR1 and CDR2 are SGHRS and YFSETQ.

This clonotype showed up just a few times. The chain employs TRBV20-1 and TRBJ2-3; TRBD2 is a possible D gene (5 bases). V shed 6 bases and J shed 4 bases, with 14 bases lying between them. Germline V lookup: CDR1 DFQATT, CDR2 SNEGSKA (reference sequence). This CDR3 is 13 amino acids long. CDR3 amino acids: CSAPKDLADTQYF. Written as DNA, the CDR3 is TGCAGTGCCCCGAAGGACTTAGCAGATACGCAGTATTTT.

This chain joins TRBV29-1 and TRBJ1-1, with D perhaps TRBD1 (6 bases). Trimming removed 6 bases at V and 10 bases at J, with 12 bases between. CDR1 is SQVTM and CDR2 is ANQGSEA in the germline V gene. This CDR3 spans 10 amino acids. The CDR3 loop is CSVATGLAFF. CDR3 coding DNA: TGCAGCGTAGCTACAGGGTTAGCTTTCTTT. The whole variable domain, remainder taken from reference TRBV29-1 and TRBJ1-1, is SAVISQKPSRDICQRGTSLTIQCQVDSQVTMMFWYRQQPGQSLTLIATANQGSEATYESGFVIDKFPISRPNLTFSTLTVSNMSPEDSSIYLCSVATGLAFFGQGTRLTVV.

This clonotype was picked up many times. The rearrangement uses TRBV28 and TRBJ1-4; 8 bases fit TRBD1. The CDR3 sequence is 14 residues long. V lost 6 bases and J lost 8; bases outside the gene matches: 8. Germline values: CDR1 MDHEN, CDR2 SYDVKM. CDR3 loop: CASRPGQGIEKLFF. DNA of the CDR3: TGTGCCAGCAGACCCGGACAGGGCATCGAAAAACTGTTTTTT.

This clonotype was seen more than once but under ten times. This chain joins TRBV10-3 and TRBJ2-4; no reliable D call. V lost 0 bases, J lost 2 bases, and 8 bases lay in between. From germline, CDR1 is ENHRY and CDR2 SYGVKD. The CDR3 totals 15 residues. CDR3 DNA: TGTGCCATCAGTGAGTCTGGGCCAACCAAAAACATTCAGTACTTC. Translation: CAISESGPTKNIQYF.

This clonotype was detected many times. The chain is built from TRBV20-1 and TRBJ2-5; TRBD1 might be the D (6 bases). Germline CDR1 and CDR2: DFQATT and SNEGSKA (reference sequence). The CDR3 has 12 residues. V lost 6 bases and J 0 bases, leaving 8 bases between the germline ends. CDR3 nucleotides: TGCAGTGCCGACAGGTACCAAGAGACCCAGTACTTC. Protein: CSADRYQETQYF.

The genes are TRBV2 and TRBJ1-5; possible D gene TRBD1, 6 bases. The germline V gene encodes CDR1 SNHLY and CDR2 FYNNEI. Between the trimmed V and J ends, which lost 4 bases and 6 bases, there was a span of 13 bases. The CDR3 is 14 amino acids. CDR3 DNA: TGTGCCAGCAGTGTAGCACAGGGTTTTCAGCCCCAGCATTTT. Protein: CASSVAQGFQPQHF.

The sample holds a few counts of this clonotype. This chain's CDR3 is CAITRNRVGDLYEQYF. The CDR3 coding sequence is TGTGCCATCACCCGAAACAGGGTCGGGGATTTATACGAGCAGTACTTC. The chain uses TRBV10-3 and TRBJ2-7, with a possible D match to TRBD1 (6 bases). The CDR3 consists of 16 residues. The ends were cut back, 7 bases at V and 4 bases at J, with 23 bases in the middle. CDR1 and CDR2 (germline): ENHRY, SYGVKD.

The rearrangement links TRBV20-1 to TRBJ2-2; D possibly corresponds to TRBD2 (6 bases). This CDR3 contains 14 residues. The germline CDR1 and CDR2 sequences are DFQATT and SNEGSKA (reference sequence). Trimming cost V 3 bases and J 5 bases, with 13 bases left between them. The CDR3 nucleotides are TGCAGTGCTAGTTGGGGGAGCGGGACCGGGGAGCTGTTTTTT. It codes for CSASWGSGTGELFF.

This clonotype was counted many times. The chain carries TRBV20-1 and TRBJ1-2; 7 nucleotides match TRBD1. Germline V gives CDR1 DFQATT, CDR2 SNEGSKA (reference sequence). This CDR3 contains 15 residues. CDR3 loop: CSPGQDLPGGYGYTF. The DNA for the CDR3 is TGCAGCCCCGGACAGGACCTCCCCGGGGGCTATGGCTACACCTTC.

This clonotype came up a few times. DNA of the CDR3: TGTGCCATCAGTGGACTAGCGGACAATGAGCAGTTCTTC. Its protein product is CAISGLADNEQFF. The chain uses TRBV10-3 and TRBJ2-1; 9 bases map to TRBD2. V trimming: 4 bases; J trimming: 5 bases; junction bases outside the gene matches: 0. Germline V gene lookup returns CDR1 ENHRY and CDR2 SYGVKD. The length of the CDR3 is 13 residues.

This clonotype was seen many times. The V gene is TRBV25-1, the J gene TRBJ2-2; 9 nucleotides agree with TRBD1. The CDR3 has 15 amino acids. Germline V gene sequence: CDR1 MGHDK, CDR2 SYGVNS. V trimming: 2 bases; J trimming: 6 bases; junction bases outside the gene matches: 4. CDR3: CASSEKGTGSGELFF. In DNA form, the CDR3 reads TGTGCCAGCAGTGAAAAAGGGACAGGGTCCGGGGAGCTGTTTTTT.

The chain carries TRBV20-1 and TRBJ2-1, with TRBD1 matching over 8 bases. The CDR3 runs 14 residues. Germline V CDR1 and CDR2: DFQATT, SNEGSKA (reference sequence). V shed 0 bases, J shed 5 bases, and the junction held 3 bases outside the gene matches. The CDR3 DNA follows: TGCAGTGCTAGAGAAACAGGGGGAGACAATGAGCAGTTCTTC. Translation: CSARETGGDNEQFF.

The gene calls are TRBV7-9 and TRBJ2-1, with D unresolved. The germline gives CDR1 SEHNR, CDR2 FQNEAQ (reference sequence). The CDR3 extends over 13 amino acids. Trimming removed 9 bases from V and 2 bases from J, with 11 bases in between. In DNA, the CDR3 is TGTGCCAGGGCCCCTGGGCCCTACAATGAGCAGTTCTTC. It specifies CARAPGPYNEQFF.